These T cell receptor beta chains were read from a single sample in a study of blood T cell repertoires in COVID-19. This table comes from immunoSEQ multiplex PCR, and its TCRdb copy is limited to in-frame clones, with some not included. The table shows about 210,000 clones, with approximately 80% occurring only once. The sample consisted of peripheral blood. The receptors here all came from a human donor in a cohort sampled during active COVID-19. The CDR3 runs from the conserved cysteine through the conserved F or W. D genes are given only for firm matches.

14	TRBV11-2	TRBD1	CASSPTRQGTEAFF
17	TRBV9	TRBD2	CASSVAAGGPSYNEQFF
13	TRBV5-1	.	CASSSQMQETQYF
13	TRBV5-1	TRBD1	CASSSGTESEQYF
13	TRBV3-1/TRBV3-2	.	CASSTRGRDTQYF
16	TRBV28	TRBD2	CASSQIGRGGTDTQYF
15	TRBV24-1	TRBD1	CATSGRQGFQETQYF
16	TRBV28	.	CASSTEASSSNQPQHF
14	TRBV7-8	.	CASVKSGTSYGYTF
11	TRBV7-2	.	CASGGYAEAFF
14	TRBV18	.	CASSPRTETDGYTF
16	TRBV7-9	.	CASIKGNRDKGTEAFF
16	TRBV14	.	CASSQVVPSPNSPLHF
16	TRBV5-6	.	CASSLTITKMNTEAFF
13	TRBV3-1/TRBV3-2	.	CASTSTPRGGYTF
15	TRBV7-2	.	CASSLDRVGNQPQHF
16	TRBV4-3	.	CASSTAGSSYNSPLHF
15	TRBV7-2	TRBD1	CASSWGDRGPYEQYF
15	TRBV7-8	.	CASSLAQGMNTEAFF
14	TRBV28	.	CATAPAAVNTEAFF
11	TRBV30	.	CAWSVQAWLYF
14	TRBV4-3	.	CASSLGTGQETQYF
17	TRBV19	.	CASSINPPGYSNQPQHF
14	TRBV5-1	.	CASSLGANTGELFF
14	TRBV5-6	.	CASSSGTTGNTIYF
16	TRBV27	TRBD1	CASSPLDRGGNQPQHF
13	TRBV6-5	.	CASSRRGDDEQFF
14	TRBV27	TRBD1	CASRRGQGDQPQHF
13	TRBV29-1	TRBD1	CSVGTGGTSGYTF
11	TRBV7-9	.	CASSLSREQFF
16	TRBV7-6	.	CASSLVSTGLGNTIYF
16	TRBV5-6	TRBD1	CASSSYDRGQDEKLFF
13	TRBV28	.	CASSLTDQETQYF
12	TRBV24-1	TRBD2	CATWTREETQYF
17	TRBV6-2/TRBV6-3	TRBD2	CASSQRWTSGSEKTQYF
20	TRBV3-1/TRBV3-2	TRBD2	CASSQVPGGGASHRTGELFF
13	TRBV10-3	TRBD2	CAIRSGRAEELFF
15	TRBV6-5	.	CASNPRGAQNTEAFF